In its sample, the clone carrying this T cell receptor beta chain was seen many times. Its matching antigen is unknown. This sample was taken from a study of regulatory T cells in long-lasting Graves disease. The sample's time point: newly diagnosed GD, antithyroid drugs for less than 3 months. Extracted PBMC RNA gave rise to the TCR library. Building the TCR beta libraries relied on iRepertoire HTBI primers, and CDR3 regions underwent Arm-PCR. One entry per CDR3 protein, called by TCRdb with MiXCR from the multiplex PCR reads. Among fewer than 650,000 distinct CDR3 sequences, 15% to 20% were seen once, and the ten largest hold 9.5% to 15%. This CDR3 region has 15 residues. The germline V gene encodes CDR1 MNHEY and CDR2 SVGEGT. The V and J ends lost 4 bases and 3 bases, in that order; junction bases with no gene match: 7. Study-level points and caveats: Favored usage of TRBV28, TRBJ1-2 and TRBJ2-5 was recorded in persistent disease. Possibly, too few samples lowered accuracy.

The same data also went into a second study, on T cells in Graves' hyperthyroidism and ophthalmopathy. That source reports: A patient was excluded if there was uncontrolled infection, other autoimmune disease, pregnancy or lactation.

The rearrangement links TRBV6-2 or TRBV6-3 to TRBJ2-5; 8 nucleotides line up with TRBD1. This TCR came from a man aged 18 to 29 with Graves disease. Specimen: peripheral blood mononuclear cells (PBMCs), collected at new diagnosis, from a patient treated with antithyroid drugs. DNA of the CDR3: TGTGCCAGCAGTTCGCGGGGACAGGACAAAGAGACCCAGTACTTC. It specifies CASSSRGQDKETQYF.